Below are 19 T cell receptor beta chains sequenced from a single sample in a study of cytomegalovirus exposure and HLA in healthy donors. Clones were sequenced by immunoSEQ multiplex PCR, and TCRdb holds only the in-frame ones, with some missing. Of 100,000 to 150,000 clones listed, approximately 90% are singletons. Input material: PBMCs. The origin of the receptors is a man aged 18 to 35 in good health and CMV-seropositive.

V gene TRBV27 combines with J gene TRBJ1-1; the D is unclear. Germline CDR1 MNHEY, CDR2 SMNVEV (reference sequence). Trimming shortened V by 3 bases and J by 3 bases, and 14 bases separated the two germline ends. The CDR3 length is 15 residues. CDR3 DNA sequence: TGTGCCAGCAGTTTGAGGGAGGGTTCAGACACTGAAGCTTTCTTT. It codes for CASSLREGSDTEAFF.

The chain has TRBV18 and TRBJ2-5; 7 bases are a match to TRBD2. The J segment lost 3 bases and the V segment lost 6 bases, leaving 7 bases of the junction unmatched. The CDR3 extends over 14 amino acids. In germline, CDR1 is KGHSH, CDR2 LQKENI. The CDR3 region is CASSRTSSKETQYF. The CDR3 region has the DNA TGTGCCAGCTCGCGGACTAGTTCCAAAGAGACCCAGTACTTC.

V and J are TRBV19 and TRBJ2-7; 7 nucleotides align to TRBD1. V shed 5 bases and J 4 bases; nucleotides not matched to a gene: 17. The germline V gene has CDR1 LNHDA and CDR2 SQIVND (reference sequence). This CDR3 is built from 17 residues. This chain's CDR3 is CASSASSTGQQFYEQYF. CDR3 sequence (DNA): TGTGCCAGTAGTGCCTCCTCAACGGGACAGCAATTTTACGAGCAGTACTTC.

Only one count was recorded for this clone. The rearrangement uses TRBV7-2 and TRBJ1-2; D uncertain. Germline loops: CDR1 SGHTA, CDR2 FQGNSA. Between the trimmed V and J ends, which lost 5 bases and 7 bases, there was a span of 11 bases. This CDR3 spans 12 amino acids. The CDR3 reads CASSGREGGYTF. The CDR3 DNA sequence: TGTGCCAGCAGCGGCCGAGAGGGTGGCTACACCTTC.

The chain employs TRBV7-7 and TRBJ1-5; 7 bases line up with TRBD1. The CDR3 has 13 residues. Germline V gives CDR1 SSHAT, CDR2 FNYEAQ (reference sequence). The CDR3 sequence is CARGPSVRIPQHF. In DNA form, the CDR3 reads TGTGCTAGGGGGCCCTCGGTTAGGATACCCCAGCATTTT. Full variable domain (remainder filled in from reference TRBV7-7 and TRBJ1-5): GAGVSQSPRYKVTKRGQDVTLRCDPISSHATLYWYQQALGQGPEFLTYFNYEAQPDKSGLPSDRFSAERPEGSISTLTIQRTEQRDSAMYRCARGPSVRIPQHFGDGTRLSIL.

The chain has TRBV19 and TRBJ2-3; 13 positions match TRBD2. The CDR3 is made up of 17 amino acids. With V trimmed by 4 bases and J by 3 bases, 7 bases remained unmatched. Germline V gene sequence: CDR1 LNHDA, CDR2 SQIVND (reference sequence). The CDR3 region is CASSSMVGLAGTDTQYF. In DNA, the CDR3 is TGTGCCAGTAGTAGTATGGTGGGACTAGCGGGAACAGATACGCAGTATTTT.

The J gene is TRBJ1-3, the V gene TRBV28, with TRBD1 as a possible D gene (6 bases). Trimming cost V 7 bases and J 0 bases, with 13 bases left between them. The CDR3 is 15 amino acids. Germline V gene sequence: CDR1 MDHEN, CDR2 SYDVKM. CDR3: CASIGGPVSGNTIYF. For the CDR3, the DNA is TGTGCCAGCATTGGGGGCCCAGTCTCTGGAAACACCATATATTTT.

This chain joins TRBV15 and TRBJ2-3; 10 nucleotides align to TRBD2. The CDR3 is 16 amino acids. After removal of 1 base from V and 6 bases from J, the junction contained 7 bases not matched to a gene. Germline CDR1 LNHNV, CDR2 YYDKDF (reference sequence). CDR3 protein: CATSRAPSGGSDTQYF. CDR3 sequence (DNA): TGTGCCACCAGCAGAGCTCCTAGCGGGGGCTCCGATACGCAGTATTTT.

This clone was seen a handful of times. The gene calls are TRBV7-2 and TRBJ1-2, with 8 bases that match TRBD1. CDR3 length equals 15 residues. The V gene's germline CDR1 is SGHTA and CDR2 FQGNSA. V lost 3 bases to trimming and J lost 5 bases; unmatched junction nucleotides: 8. CDR3 in DNA: TGTGCCAGCAGCTTGACAGGGGCTTTAGGATATGGCTACACCTTC. As protein: CASSLTGALGYGYTF.

The chain has TRBV9 and TRBJ1-3, with 8 bases lining up with TRBD1. The V and J ends lost 0 bases and 7 bases, in that order; junction bases with no gene match: 3. The CDR3 is 14 amino acids. Germline CDR1 is SGDLS and CDR2 is YYNGEE. The CDR3 nucleotides read TGTGCCAGCAGCGTAGGAGACAGGGGCAACACCATATATTTT. Encoded protein: CASSVGDRGNTIYF.

The chain combines TRBV7-2 with TRBJ1-5; TRBD1 is a possible D gene (6 bases). Germline CDR1 is SGHTA and CDR2 is FQGNSA. With 1 base removed from V and 0 bases from J, the gap between germline ends came to 10 bases. The CDR3 has 16 residues. CDR3 loop: CASSLDGGYSNQPQHF. The CDR3 nucleotides are TGTGCCAGCAGCTTAGATGGGGGCTATAGCAATCAGCCCCAGCATTTT.

The rearrangement links TRBV5-1 to TRBJ2-5, with 9 bases matching TRBD1. The CDR3 covers 17 residues. CDR1 is SGHRS, CDR2 YFSETQ, per germline. Trimming removed 4 bases from V and 7 bases from J; junction bases left unmatched: 17. The chain's CDR3 is CASSLGTGSSAGWTQYF. In DNA, the CDR3 is TGCGCCAGCAGCCTCGGGACAGGGAGCTCCGCGGGGTGGACCCAGTACTTC.

The CDR3 spells CASSFGTSETQYF. The DNA for the CDR3 is TGCGCCAGCAGCTTTGGCACAAGTGAGACCCAGTACTTC. V is TRBV5-1 and J is TRBJ2-5, with unresolved D. Germline V gene lookup returns CDR1 SGHRS and CDR2 YFSETQ. The V and J ends lost 2 bases and 5 bases respectively, with 10 bases between them. This CDR3 is 13 amino acids long.

The V gene is TRBV28, the J gene TRBJ2-1; TRBD1 might be the D (5 bases). Germline CDR1 is MDHEN and CDR2 is SYDVKM. The CDR3 runs 11 residues. The CDR3 reads CAAQGWDEQFF. For the CDR3, the DNA is TGTGCTGCCCAGGGATGGGATGAGCAGTTCTTC. The variable domain in full, with the rest retrieved from reference TRBV28 and TRBJ2-1, is DVKVTQSSRYLVKRTGEKVFLECVQDMDHENMFWYRQDPGLGLRLIYFSYDVKMKEKGDIPEGYSVSREKKERFSLILESASTNQTSMYLCAAQGWDEQFFGPGTRLTVL.

CDR3 coding DNA: TGTGCCTGGAGTCACTTGGACCGGCAGGGAACTGAAGCTTTCTTT. It codes for CAWSHLDRQGTEAFF. The J gene is TRBJ1-1, the V gene TRBV30, with D possibly matching TRBD1 (5 bases). Deletions cut 2 bases from V and 5 bases from J, with 18 bases between. Germline values: CDR1 GTSNPN, CDR2 SVGIG (reference sequence). The CDR3 loop spans 15 amino acids.

The rearrangement uses TRBV27 and TRBJ1-5, with TRBD1 matching over 7 bases. Unmatched junction bases numbered 15, after V lost 0 bases and J lost 1 base. The germline V gene encodes CDR1 MNHEY and CDR2 SMNVEV (reference sequence). The CDR3 loop spans 20 amino acids. CDR3 bases: TGTGCCAGCAGTTTATCGCGGACAGGCCGGGACGAAGGGAGCAATCAGCCCCAGCATTTT. Translation gives CASSLSRTGRDEGSNQPQHF.

The chain links TRBV4-2 to TRBJ1-2; the D is unclear. The V end was cut by 0 bases, the J end by 5 bases, with 10 bases between. Germline V gene data show CDR1 as LGHNA and CDR2 as YNFKEQ. This CDR3 contains 14 residues. The CDR3 bases are TGTGCCAGCAGCCAAGATCGAGCCGGGTATGGCTACACCTTC. Translated: CASSQDRAGYGYTF.

This clone was observed once. This chain connects TRBV28 to TRBJ1-5, with TRBD1 matching 10 bases. With V trimmed by 6 bases and J by 10 bases, 9 bases remained unmatched. Germline CDR1 MDHEN, CDR2 SYDVKM. There are 14 residues in the CDR3. CDR3 DNA sequence: TGTGCCAGCAGCCAGACAGGGGGCGTTAGCCCCCAGCATTTT. Translated, it gives CASSQTGGVSPQHF. Variable domain in full (rest from reference TRBV28 and TRBJ1-5): DVKVTQSSRYLVKRTGEKVFLECVQDMDHENMFWYRQDPGLGLRLIYFSYDVKMKEKGDIPEGYSVSREKKERFSLILESASTNQTSMYLCASSQTGGVSPQHFGDGTRLSIL.

CDR3 amino acids: CASSEIKPGQSTSQETQYF. DNA for the CDR3: TGTGCCAGCAGTGAAATAAAGCCGGGACAGTCAACTTCCCAAGAGACCCAGTACTTC. The chain combines TRBV2 with TRBJ2-5, with 7 bases matching TRBD1. CDR1 is SNHLY, CDR2 FYNNEI, per germline. V dropped 2 bases and J dropped 1; count of bases not matched to a gene: 16. This CDR3 has 19 amino acids.